This T cell receptor beta chain was sequenced during a study of blood T cell repertoires in COVID-19. About the research overall: PBMCs, B-cell-depleted T cells, or T cells provided the cDNA or gDNA that made up the material.

The participants were between roughly 18 and 89 years old and came from 24 US areas. Assignment of participants to cohorts was predicated upon participant-reported clinical history. CDR3 size: 15 residues. J was trimmed by 0 bases and V by 4 bases; bases with no gene match: 3. Germline V gene lookup returns CDR1 SGHVS and CDR2 FQNEAQ. Authors' analysis steps: Amplification of reference gene primers was used by the study to estimate nucleated cell counts. Repertoires were generated with immunoSEQ multiplex PCR, while TCRdb's copy carries only in-frame clones and drops some. D and trimming were read from the DNA, whereas the V and J calls and clone size are those reported in that table. The sample yields about 320,000 clones, approximately 90% seen once.

The chain has TRBV7-8 and TRBJ1-5, with 7 bases lining up with TRBD1. The sequencing input was PBMCs or T cells enriched from blood (not recorded which). This TCR derives from a young woman who had recovered from COVID-19. CDR3 loop: CASSYTGDSNQPQHF. In DNA, the CDR3 is TGTGCCAGCAGCTACACAGGGGATAGCAATCAGCCCCAGCATTTT.